The T cell receptor (beta chain) under discussion was sequenced for a study of vaccination effects on CD4 cells after COVID-19 (dated 2022 in TCRdb). Regarding the study in general: Two doses of either the BNT162b2 or the mRNA-1273 mRNA SARS-CoV-2 vaccine were administered to participants. The study compared SARS-CoV-2 spike-specific CD4+ TCR repertoires before and after mRNA vaccination in COVID-19 convalescent patients and infection-naive vaccine recipients. A total of around eleven COVID-19 convalescent patients and a handful of SARS-CoV-2-naive healthy vaccine recipients were included in the full study. The Oncomine TCR Beta short-read assay on an Illumina iSeq 100 was used to sequence cultures from other donors in the study. Broad study findings and their caveats: Limitations of the study were the small number of convalescent patients and the absence of early post-infection timepoints. Among healthy vaccine recipients, nearly all vaccine-induced clones were SARS-CoV-2 mono-reactive, and just 1 of 255 was cross-reactive with common cold coronaviruses. Both infection-induced and vaccine-induced clones contracted markedly at late post-vaccination timepoints, which is consistent with waning T cell responses.

Ends trimmed: V by 4 bases, J by 7 bases; bases unmatched to a gene: 3. Taken from the germline V gene, the CDR1 and CDR2 loops are MNHEY and SVGAGI. Including cysteine and phenylalanine, the CDR3 has 13 amino acids. Only the CDR3 region is kept as DNA, spanning 39 bases read in frame from base 1. Libraries came from the immunoSEQ multiplex PCR assay. TCR beta CDR3 sequencing was performed on DNA from the cultured, isolated CD4+ T cells. The study's processing was this. Non-productive TCR sequences were discarded, and reads were trimmed to the CDR3 region, with only CDR3s of 7 or more amino acids retained. Antigen-specific clonotypes were identified using the MANAFEST web app by comparison of expansion in peptide wells against reference cultures. Positive clones required FDR<0.05 expansion versus reference and all other wells, odds ratio above 5, and frequency above 0.1% in two replicate wells. A clonotype was called cross-reactive if it was significantly expanded both in SARS-CoV-2 spike wells and in at least one common cold coronavirus spike condition. Levenshtein distance calculated with the stringdist R package was used to assess CDR3 similarity, and unrooted trees were constructed with ape in R 3.6.1. TCRdb limited this immuneACCESS table to in-frame rearrangements with V and J called. A share of clones is missing; checked studies link under half to unresolved V genes, and the rest is unexplained. That table is the source of V, J and clone size, and D and trimming were worked out from the DNA. The sample includes 35,000 to 50,000 clones, with 65% to 80% observed a single time. The ten top clones hold 2.9% of the sample.

Turning to this clone: Its recognized antigen is unknown. No clone much larger than this one lies a single base away; base qualities are absent.

The ViraFEST assay stimulated PBMC with viral peptide pools and then used TCR sequencing to identify antigen-specific CD4+ T cell clonotypes by expansion. After about 10 days of culture, CD4+ T cells were isolated with the EasySep CD4+ T cell isolation kit. Healthy vaccine recipients had no prior SARS-CoV-2 infection, confirmed by negative nucleocapsid antibodies before and after vaccination. Each well held over 1.5 million PBMC cultured in IMDM containing around 5% human AB serum, roughly 9.9 IU/ml IL-2 and gentamicin, along with around 9.1 ug/ml peptides. Half of the culture medium was replaced with fresh IL-2-containing medium on days 3 and 7. Each peptide stimulation condition was cultured in triplicate wells unless otherwise noted. PBMC were separated from whole blood using Ficoll-Paque Plus gradient centrifugation and were then either cryopreserved at -140C or used fresh. The overlapping peptide pools covered the spike proteins of SARS-CoV-2 as well as those of the common cold coronaviruses HCoV-NL63, HCoV-OC43 and HCoV-229E. The QIAamp micro DNA kit was used to extract genomic DNA from the cultured CD4+ T cells.

The sample here was CD4+ T cells from PBMCs cultured with HCoV-NL63 spike peptides, taken before COVID-19 vaccination. The cell subset or site label on this specimen signifies: HCoV-NL63 spike overlapping peptide pool stimulation. This TCR derives from a human donor who received a COVID-19 vaccine. The sequence links TRBV6-5 to TRBJ2-1; the central 8 bases match TRBD1. At the DNA level, the sequence is TGTGCCAGCAGTTCAGGGGGCTTGAATGAGCAGTTCTTC. This is translated as CASSSGGLNEQFF.